Following are 9 T cell receptor beta chains from one sample sequenced in a study of blood T cell repertoires in COVID-19. The repertoire was sequenced with immunoSEQ multiplex PCR; TCRdb's copy has only in-frame clones and lacks some. The sample yields about 90,000 clones, about 85% seen once. Sequencing was done on a sample of peripheral blood. The source is a male donor with acute or convalescent COVID-19.

This rearrangement joins TRBV29-1 to TRBJ2-4; unclear D gene. The CDR3 is 11 residues long. Trimming stripped 1 base from V and 11 bases from J, with 9 bases between. The germline V gene encodes CDR1 SQVTM and CDR2 ANQGSEA. Here the CDR3 DNA reads TGCAGCGTTGAAGGGAGTTCGGTTCAGTACTTC. Translating gives CSVEGSSVQYF.

This chain links TRBV6-1 with TRBJ1-5; 7 bases agree with TRBD1. CDR3 length: 19 amino acids. J lost 2 bases, V lost 4 bases, and 17 bases had no gene match. The V gene's germline CDR1 is MNHNS and CDR2 SASEGT. The chain's CDR3 is CASSVWDTGDAFGNQPQHF. As DNA, the CDR3 is TGTGCCAGCAGTGTATGGGACACAGGGGATGCCTTCGGCAATCAGCCCCAGCATTTT.

The rearrangement uses TRBV6-5 and TRBJ2-3, with TRBD1 identical over 9 bases. V trimming: 10 bases; J trimming: 6 bases; junction bases outside the gene matches: 14. This CDR3 is built from 15 residues. Germline V gives CDR1 MNHEY, CDR2 SVGAGI. Written as DNA, the CDR3 is TGTGCCACCAGCAGGGACAGGGTTAGCATCGATACGCAGTATTTT. Translating gives CATSRDRVSIDTQYF.

The chain couples TRBV6-5 to TRBJ1-2; weak D call: TRBD1 (5 bases). The germline CDR1 and CDR2 sequences are MNHEY and SVGAGI. Trimming took off 4 bases at V and 7 bases at J, with 13 bases between the two ends. This CDR3 contains 13 residues. The CDR3 region is CASSSGQGGGYTF. The CDR3 DNA follows: TGTGCCAGCAGTTCGGGTCAGGGTGGTGGCTACACCTTC.

This sequence joins TRBV29-1 and TRBJ2-7; possible D gene TRBD1, 5 bases. Germline lookup yields CDR1 SQVTM and CDR2 ANQGSEA. The CDR3 is made up of 11 amino acids. Trimming left V 6 bases short and J 2 bases short, with 8 bases between. The CDR3 nucleotides are TGCAGCGTAGGCAGGGCCTACGAGCAGTACTTC. It encodes CSVGRAYEQYF.

Only a few counts were recorded for this clone. The V gene is TRBV30, the J gene TRBJ1-2; TRBD1 might be the D (6 bases). V lost 4 bases and J lost 8, with 17 bases in between. The germline CDR1 and CDR2 sequences are GTSNPN and SVGIG (reference sequence). This CDR3 comprises 13 residues. The DNA of the CDR3 is TGTGCCTGGAATATGGGGGCCATAGGGGGCTACACCTTC. Protein product: CAWNMGAIGGYTF.

The chain couples TRBV7-8 to TRBJ2-1; 7 bases match TRBD1. The CDR3 is 15 residues long. CDR1 and CDR2 from the germline V gene are SGHVS and FQNEAQ. J lost 0 bases, V lost 10 bases, and 9 bases had no gene match. CDR3 loop: CATNTGAPSYNEQFF. In nucleotides, the CDR3 is TGTGCCACCAATACAGGGGCGCCCTCCTACAATGAGCAGTTCTTC.

V and J are TRBV9 and TRBJ1-1, with TRBD1 matching over 12 bases. Germline CDR1 and CDR2: SGDLS and YYNGEE. V shed 0 bases, J shed 3 bases, and the junction held 9 bases outside the gene matches. This CDR3 spans 18 amino acids. Here the CDR3 DNA reads TGTGCCAGCAGCGTAGCTCCCGCCGGGACAGGGGGCCACACTGAAGCTTTCTTT. It is translated as CASSVAPAGTGGHTEAFF.

V gene TRBV1 combines with J gene TRBJ1-3. TRBV1 is an annotated pseudogene. The CDR3 has 16 amino acids. The CDR3: CTSSRRASLSGNTIYF. As DNA, the CDR3 is TGCACCAGCAGCAGGCGGGCCAGCCTCTCTGGAAACACCATATATTTT.